The present T cell receptor (beta chain) was sequenced within a study of CD8+ T cells in alopecia areata listed by TCRdb under 2018. A note on the overall study: The treated patients, all with moderate-to-severe alopecia areata, were enrolled in an open-label pilot trial of oral tofacitinib given at 5 to 10 mg twice daily. Tofacitinib was given for 6 to 18 months, followed by 6 months of follow-up off drug to assess delayed response and recurrence. For the treated patients, the SALT score, which quantifies what percentage of scalp surface area is affected, served as the measure of disease severity. To study T cell clonal expansion in alopecia areata, the researchers applied high-throughput TCRbeta sequencing to both the C3H/HeJ mouse model and human patients. On the human side, TCRbeta sequencing was run on scalp tissue and on sorted CD4+ and CD8+ peripheral blood T cells from healthy controls and from alopecia areata patients with either patchy or totalis/universalis disease. Biopsies were taken from tofacitinib-treated patients at baseline and at 4 and 24 weeks of treatment, and a later scalp biopsy was taken in several of the tofacitinib-treated patients. Scalp clonality was compared across normal scalp (n=4), patchy alopecia areata scalp (n=8), and alopecia totalis/universalis scalp (n=8). RNA came from the PAXgene miRNA kit for fixed scalp, the miRNeasy kit for PBMCs, and the RNeasy kit for mouse skin. immunoSEQ multiplex PCR using 35 Vbeta forward primers and 13 Jbeta reverse primers was used to amplify TCRbeta CDR3 regions. Points the paper makes about the study in general: During tofacitinib treatment, many expanded lesional clones stuck around in both scalp and blood, and this persistence may partly explain why relapse happens after treatment is stopped. The treated cohort was small, with a single nonresponder, so links between baseline CD8+ expansion and response need larger studies. Higher clonality and more expanded CD8+ clones were observed in lesional scalp than in normal scalp, particularly in alopecia totalis/universalis, a finding suggestive of antigenic drive. Shared TCR sequences between patients were less evident than in mice, which may be partly attributable to HLA diversity in the patient population. With tofacitinib, both scalp clonality and the number of expanded CD8+ clones among the top 100 scalp clones went down significantly. Unlike mouse skin, which is dominated by gammadelta T cells, normal human skin has resident alphabeta T cells that are also sequenced, and this complicates analysis of the scalp TCR repertoire.

The library was obtained by the immunoSEQ multiplex PCR assay. RNA was extracted from all samples and reverse transcribed into cDNA as template for TCR sequencing. SuperScript III was used for first-strand cDNA synthesis, primed with a 2:1 mix of oligo-dT and random hexamers. A synthetic immune receptor repertoire was used to gauge amplification bias, and whatever bias remained was removed computationally. The original pipeline was this. Raw reads were preprocessed to remove errors, and CDR3 was defined according to IMGT conventions as the region from the conserved cysteine to phenylalanine. Clonality was computed as 1 minus the Shannon entropy, with the entropy normalized by log2 of the number of productive unique TCRs. Scalp TCRbeta sequences were cross-referenced with sorted blood CD4 and CD8 repertoires so that the CD4 or CD8 identity of scalp clones could be inferred. The clones in this table, taken by TCRdb from immuneACCESS, are in-frame only. Not every clone is retained; where verified, under half of the shortfall comes from an unresolved V gene, and the cause of the rest is unknown. V, J and clone size reflect that table, while D and trimming were determined from the DNA. This sample has under 95,000 clones in its table, and 70% to 80% of those were observed once. Around 16% of the sample is in the top ten clones.

The treatment or condition label corresponds to: oral pan-JAK inhibitor, 5-10 mg twice daily. Peripheral blood and lesional scalp punch biopsies were obtained from patients with alopecia areata. PBMCs were isolated by density centrifugation and stained for CD3, CD4 and CD8, after which CD4+ and CD8+ T cells were sorted on a FACSAria. As concerns this clone: Its specific antigen is unknown. No qualities accompany the bases; no much larger clone lies one base away.

The germline V gene provides CDR1 SGHAT and CDR2 FQNNGV. Deletion took 1 base off V and 3 bases off J, with a span of 13 bases between the germline ends. The CDR3 runs 15 amino acids, cysteine and phenylalanine included. The sequence is cut down to CDR3 DNA, 45 bases in frame from base 1. The chain links TRBV11-2 with TRBJ2-7; a confident D gene designation cannot be given. This specimen was CD8+ T cells sorted from blood, taken at roughly week 45, from a patient treated with tofacitinib. This receptor was taken from a human donor with alopecia areata. The CDR3 region: CASSLASAGDYEQYF. The DNA sequence is given as TGTGCCAGCAGCTTAGCCTCGGCAGGAGACTACGAGCAGTACTTC.